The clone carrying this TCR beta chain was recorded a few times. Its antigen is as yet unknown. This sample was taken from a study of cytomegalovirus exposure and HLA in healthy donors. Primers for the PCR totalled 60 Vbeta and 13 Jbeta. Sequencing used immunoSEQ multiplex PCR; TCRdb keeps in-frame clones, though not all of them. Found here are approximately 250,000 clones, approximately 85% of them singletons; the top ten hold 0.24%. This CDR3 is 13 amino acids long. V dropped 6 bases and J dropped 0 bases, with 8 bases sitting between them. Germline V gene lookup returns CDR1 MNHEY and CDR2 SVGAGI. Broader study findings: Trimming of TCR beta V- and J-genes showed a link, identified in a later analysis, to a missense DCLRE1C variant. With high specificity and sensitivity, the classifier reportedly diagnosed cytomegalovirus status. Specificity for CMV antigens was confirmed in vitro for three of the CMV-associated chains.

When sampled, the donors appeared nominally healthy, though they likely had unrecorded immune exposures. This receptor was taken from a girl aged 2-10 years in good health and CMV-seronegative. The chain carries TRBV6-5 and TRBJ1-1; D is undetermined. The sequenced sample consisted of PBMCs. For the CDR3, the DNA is TGTGCCAGCAGGATCCAGATGAACACTGAAGCTTTCTTT. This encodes CASRIQMNTEAFF.